What follows are 21 T cell receptor beta chains derived from one specimen sequenced in a study of cytomegalovirus exposure and HLA in healthy donors. PCR employed 60 Vbeta and 13 Jbeta primers. The assay was immunoSEQ multiplex PCR, and TCRdb's table has in-frame clones only and misses some. Among under 200,000 clones listed, 68% were seen once. Sequenced material: PBMCs. The receptors were sampled from a man aged 45-65 years in good health and CMV-seronegative.

This chain joins TRBV5-1 and TRBJ2-1; 15 bases are shared with TRBD2. The germline gives CDR1 SGHRS, CDR2 YFSETQ. V shed 3 bases, J shed 9 bases, and the junction held 4 bases outside the gene matches. CDR3 length equals 15 residues. The CDR3 DNA reads TGCGCCAGCAGCTGGACTAGCGGGGGGGCAGGTGAGCAGTTCTTC. Its protein is CASSWTSGGAGEQFF.

This clone has just one count. V and J are TRBV9 and TRBJ2-1; 13 bases are a match to TRBD2. The CDR3 contains 17 residues. Unmatched junction bases numbered 7, after V lost 1 base and J lost 6 bases. The germline CDR1 and CDR2 sequences are SGDLS and YYNGEE. In DNA, the CDR3 is TGTGCCAGCAGCGTAACTAGCGGGGGGGCGAGGGTCAATGAGCAGTTCTTC. Encoded protein: CASSVTSGGARVNEQFF.

The chain employs TRBV19 and TRBJ2-2, with 9 bases that match TRBD1. The V gene end was trimmed by 3 bases and the J gene end by 5 bases; junction bases not matched to a gene: 7. The CDR3 length is 16 residues. Germline CDR1 reads LNHDA; CDR2 reads SQIVND (reference sequence). The chain's CDR3 is CASSIGTGGGTGELFF. The DNA for the CDR3 is TGTGCCAGTAGTATTGGTACAGGGGGCGGAACCGGGGAGCTGTTTTTT.

This clone is a singleton in its sample. The rearrangement joins TRBV11-2 to TRBJ1-1; the D is unclear. V lost 1 base and J lost 1, with 7 bases in between. The CDR3 loop spans 14 amino acids. Germline V gene sequence: CDR1 SGHAT, CDR2 FQNNGV. The CDR3 region has the DNA TGTGCCAGCAGCTTAGCGAGGGAGAACACTGAAGCTTTCTTT. Protein: CASSLARENTEAFF.

V and J are TRBV18 and TRBJ1-2; 7 bases are a match to TRBD1. Germline CDR1 is KGHSH and CDR2 is LQKENI. The CDR3 is made up of 13 amino acids. After removal of 3 bases from V and 4 bases from J, the junction contained 2 bases not matched to a gene. DNA for the CDR3: TGTGCCAGCTCACCCGGACAGGTCTATGGCTACACCTTC. Protein sequence: CASSPGQVYGYTF.

The chain links TRBV21-1 to TRBJ2-7; the table's D gene call, TRBD2, was not cross checked with the DNA. TRBV21-1 is a pseudogene locus. The CDR3 loop spans 16 amino acids. Written as DNA, the CDR3 is TGTGCCAGCAGCAAAAAGAGGTCTATCCGCTCCTACGAGCAGTACTTC. It translates to CASSKKRSIRSYEQYF.

CDR3 sequence (DNA): TGTGCCAGCAACTCTCTAGCGGGGCGAGATACGCAGTATTTT. Translated, it gives CASNSLAGRDTQYF. The chain uses TRBV7-2 and TRBJ2-3; TRBD2 agrees at 9 bases. Germline V lookup: CDR1 SGHTA, CDR2 FQGNSA. V lost 7 bases, J lost 5 bases, and 7 bases stayed unmatched. CDR3 length: 14 amino acids.

This chain connects TRBV11-1 to TRBJ1-4, with 7 bases matching TRBD1. J was trimmed by 8 bases and V by 3 bases; bases with no gene match: 6. In germline, CDR1 is SGHAT, CDR2 FQDESV (reference sequence). The CDR3 contains 14 residues. The CDR3 nucleotides read TGTGCCAGCAGCTTGGGCACGACAGGGGAAAAACTGTTTTTT. Its protein product is CASSLGTTGEKLFF.

Of note for this clone: A read error may account for a junction end that differs from germline. The chain is built from TRBV11-2 and TRBJ1-3; 7 positions match TRBD1. The germline CDR1 and CDR2 sequences are SGHAT and FQNNGV. This CDR3 has 17 residues. Here the CDR3 DNA reads TGTGCCAGCAGTTTAGGTCCCGAGGGGGCCTCTGGAAACACCATATATTTT. Protein sequence: CASSLGPEGASGNTIYF.

The chain employs TRBV25-1 and TRBJ1-4; 10 positions match TRBD1. Germline V CDR1 and CDR2: MGHDK, SYGVNS. Germline trimming cut 4 bases from V and 8 bases from J; bases unmatched to any gene: 7. The CDR3 covers 15 residues. The CDR3 protein is CASSASGQGEEKLFF. DNA of the CDR3: TGTGCCAGCAGTGCTAGCGGACAGGGGGAAGAAAAACTGTTTTTT.

This chain uses TRBV25-1 with TRBJ1-1; 9 nucleotides align to TRBD1. Germline trimming cut 5 bases from V and 5 bases from J; bases unmatched to any gene: 9. The CDR3 extends over 15 amino acids. Germline CDR1 and CDR2: MGHDK and SYGVNS. The CDR3 DNA sequence: TGTGCCAGCAGTAAACCGACAGGGGGGAGGACTGAAGCTTTCTTT. It translates to CASSKPTGGRTEAFF.

CDR3 DNA: TGTGCCAGCAGCCCTCGGACAGGTTACAACACTGAAGCTTTCTTT. It codes for CASSPRTGYNTEAFF. The chain is built from TRBV21-1 and TRBJ1-1; the D call of TRBD1 is as the table states it, not checked on the DNA. TRBV21-1 is an annotated pseudogene. The CDR3 length is 15 residues.

This chain connects TRBV4-1 to TRBJ1-2, with 11 bases aligning to TRBD1. Looked up from germline, CDR1 is MGHRA and CDR2 is YSYEKL. CDR3 length: 14 amino acids. The V and J ends lost 2 bases and 7 bases, in that order; junction bases with no gene match: 3. CDR3 bases: TGCGCCAGCAGCCAATCCGGGACAGGGGGTGGCTACACCTTC. Translated, it gives CASSQSGTGGGYTF.

The rearrangement joins TRBV9 to TRBJ2-3; 7 positions agree with TRBD1. CDR3 length equals 16 residues. After removal of 4 bases from V and 4 bases from J, the junction contained 12 bases not matched to a gene. Germline-derived CDR1 and CDR2 are SGDLS and YYNGEE. The CDR3 is CASSPRDSPPPDTQYF. In DNA form, the CDR3 reads TGTGCCAGCAGCCCGAGGGACAGTCCCCCCCCAGATACGCAGTATTTT.

The CDR3 DNA reads TGTGCCAGCAGCGCCGGGACAGGATCTCGGGGCTACACCTTC. Residues: CASSAGTGSRGYTF. J is TRBJ1-2 and V is TRBV9, with 8 positions matching TRBD1. The V segment lost 3 bases and the J segment 8 bases; nucleotides outside the gene matches: 9. This CDR3 has 14 amino acids. Germline V CDR1 and CDR2: SGDLS, YYNGEE.

This clone appeared once. The DNA for the CDR3 is TGTGCCAGCAGCTTTAGGGGGTTAAGCGAGCAGTACTTC. It is translated as CASSFRGLSEQYF. The chain couples TRBV7-2 to TRBJ2-7; D might be TRBD1 (6 bases). Trimming left V 3 bases short and J 6 bases short, with 12 bases between. The germline V gene encodes CDR1 SGHTA and CDR2 FQGNSA. The CDR3 sequence is 13 residues long.

The chain couples TRBV14 to TRBJ2-3; no reliable D call. This CDR3 has 17 residues. The V and J ends lost 0 bases and 0 bases respectively, with 13 bases between them. Germline values: CDR1 SGHDN, CDR2 FVKESK. The CDR3 DNA is TGTGCCAGCAGCCAAGATTGGGCGCTTGGGAGCACAGATACGCAGTATTTT. Residues: CASSQDWALGSTDTQYF.

This clone has a handful of counts. This chain joins TRBV5-6 and TRBJ1-1; tentative D call: TRBD1 (5 bases). The CDR3 totals 17 residues. Germline CDR1 SGHDT, CDR2 YYEEEE. The V gene lost 0 bases and the J gene lost 1 base, with 16 bases spanning the gap. CDR3 coding DNA: TGTGCCAGCAGCTTGGGGGAGGGGCACTTCTCGAACACTGAAGCTTTCTTT. As protein: CASSLGEGHFSNTEAFF.

V usage is TRBV6-5 and J usage is TRBJ1-2, with D tentatively TRBD1 (6 bases). V lost 5 bases and J lost 5, with 9 bases in between. CDR3 length: 12 amino acids. Germline V gene lookup returns CDR1 MNHEY and CDR2 SVGAGI. The CDR3 DNA sequence: TGTGCCAGCAGTCAACAGGGATATGGCTACACCTTC. Translation gives CASSQQGYGYTF.

The V call is TRBV6-4, the J call TRBJ2-1, with a weak D call TRBD1 (6 bases). The CDR3 length is 15 residues. V lost 6 bases, J lost 3 bases, and 15 bases lay in between. Germline values: CDR1 MRHNA, CDR2 SNTAGT. The DNA for the CDR3 is TGTGCCAGCAGGGGCTGGGGGCCAATCTACAATGAGCAGTTCTTC. Residues: CASRGWGPIYNEQFF.

This sequence joins TRBV5-1 and TRBJ2-7, with D uncertain. Deletions cut 1 base from V and 3 bases from J, with 8 bases between. Germline lookup yields CDR1 SGHRS and CDR2 YFSETQ. The CDR3 sequence is 13 residues long. The CDR3 reads CASSLTSFYEQYF. The DNA for the CDR3 is TGCGCCAGCAGCTTGACTTCTTTCTACGAGCAGTACTTC.